A selection of T cell receptor beta chains follows, all from one sample in a study of T cell repertoires in cytomegalovirus infection. TCRdb ran MiXCR on the reads and lists one entry per CDR3 protein. The sample has roughly 180,000 distinct CDR3 sequences; about 15% are singletons. Sequencing was done on a sample of CD8+ T cells from PBMCs. The receptors come from a human donor in good health (CMV status not recorded). Some clones in this sample may be carry-over from other donors' samples. CDR3s include the opening cysteine and the closing phenylalanine or tryptophan. The order of the fields is clone size, V gene, J gene, D gene, CDR3 DNA, CDR3 protein. D genes are given only for firm matches. Not every row has a clone size; where given, it reads once, few, many or a size class.

size: -; V: TRBV28; J: TRBJ1-1; D: -; DNA: TGTGCCAGCAGTTTATTGGCAGGGGTGGAGGCTTTCTTT; CDR3: CASSLLAGVEAFF
size: few; V: TRBV7-2; J: TRBJ2-7; D: -; DNA: TGTGCCAGCAGCTTTGTACTCTACGAGCAGTACTTC; CDR3: CASSFVLYEQYF
size: -; V: TRBV6-2/TRBV6-3; J: TRBJ1-1; D: TRBD1; DNA: TGTGCCAGCAGTCGAGCCTCAACAGGGGCCCACACTGAAGCTTTCTTT; CDR3: CASSRASTGAHTEAFF
size: many; V: TRBV7-2; J: TRBJ2-1; D: -; DNA: TGTGCCAGCAGCCCATATTTACCGGGATATAACTACAATGAGCAGTTCTTC; CDR3: CASSPYLPGYNYNEQFF
size: -; V: TRBV6-2/TRBV6-3; J: TRBJ2-5; D: -; DNA: TGTGCCACCCTTAAAGGTGGGGGGGCCCAAGAGACCCAGTACTTC; CDR3: CATLKGGGAQETQYF
size: -; V: TRBV7-6; J: TRBJ1-1; D: -; DNA: TGTGCCAGCAGCTTAGGATGGACACTAACCCGAAAGGACACTGAAGCTTTCTTT; CDR3: CASSLGWTLTRKDTEAFF
size: few; V: TRBV7-9; J: TRBJ2-7; D: TRBD1; DNA: TGTGCCAGCAGCTTCACAGGGGGAAGGTCCTACGAGCAGTACTTC; CDR3: CASSFTGGRSYEQYF
size: few; V: TRBV29-1; J: TRBJ2-2; D: TRBD1; DNA: TGCAGCGTGGAACAGGGGGCCGGGGAGCTGTTTTTT; CDR3: CSVEQGAGELFF
size: -; V: TRBV6-6; J: TRBJ1-4; D: TRBD1; DNA: TGTGCCAGCAGTTACCGGGACAGAATTAATGAAAAACTGTTTTTT; CDR3: CASSYRDRINEKLFF
size: -; V: TRBV6-2/TRBV6-3; J: TRBJ1-1; D: TRBD1; DNA: TGTGCCAGCAGTTACTATTCGACAGGGTGGGACACTGAAGCTTTCTTT; CDR3: CASSYYSTGWDTEAFF
size: -; V: TRBV12-3/TRBV12-4; J: TRBJ1-5; D: -; DNA: TGTGCCAGCAGTTTGCCCCCTGGGCTAGGGGGCAATCAGCCCCAGCATTTT; CDR3: CASSLPPGLGGNQPQHF
size: -; V: TRBV6-2/TRBV6-3; J: TRBJ1-4; D: -; DNA: TGTGCCAGCAGTTACTCCATGGCCTCGGGTGAAAAACTGTTTTTT; CDR3: CASSYSMASGEKLFF
size: few; V: TRBV7-2; J: TRBJ1-6; D: -; DNA: TGTGCCAGCAGCCCGCTCGGTTTTAATTCACCCCTCCACTTT; CDR3: CASSPLGFNSPLHF
size: -; V: TRBV7-3; J: TRBJ2-5; D: -; DNA: TGTGCCAGCAGCTGGCTTGGGGGACAAGAGACCCAGTACTTC; CDR3: CASSWLGGQETQYF
size: few; V: TRBV28; J: TRBJ2-3; D: -; DNA: TGTGCCAGCAGTGCGTGGGGGCAGGCAGATACGCAGTATTTT; CDR3: CASSAWGQADTQYF
size: few; V: TRBV6-2/TRBV6-3; J: TRBJ2-2; D: -; DNA: TGTGCCAGCATCCCGTCGTGGACCGGGGAGCTGTTTTTT; CDR3: CASIPSWTGELFF
size: -; V: TRBV29-1; J: TRBJ1-1; D: -; DNA: TGCAGCGTTGATGCAGGAGATGGGACTGAAGCTTTCTTT; CDR3: CSVDAGDGTEAFF